The 2 T cell receptor beta chains below all came from one sample that was sequenced in a study of cytomegalovirus exposure and HLA in healthy donors. This PCR relied on a set of 60 Vbeta primers and 13 Jbeta primers. The assay was immunoSEQ multiplex PCR, and TCRdb's table has in-frame clones only and misses some. The sample records about 180,000 clones, approximately 80% being singletons. The sequencing input was PBMCs. The source of these receptors is a woman aged 18 to 35 in good health and CMV-seropositive.

A single count supports this clone. J is TRBJ2-7 and V is TRBV28; a possible D gene is TRBD2 (7 bases). Germline V gene data show CDR1 as MDHEN and CDR2 as SYDVKM. Between the trimmed V and J ends, which lost 8 bases and 1 base, there was a span of 18 bases. The CDR3 sequence is 15 residues long. CDR3 bases: TGTGCCAGCTTCGATGAAGGGGGGGTATCCTACGAGCAGTACTTC. This encodes CASFDEGGVSYEQYF.

The chain joins TRBV5-1 to TRBJ2-1; 11 bases line up with TRBD2. Germline lookup yields CDR1 SGHRS and CDR2 YFSETQ. With V trimmed by 3 bases and J by 5 bases, 7 bases remained unmatched. The length of the CDR3 is 16 residues. Here the CDR3 DNA reads TGCGCCAGCAGCTCTAGCGGGGGGCTGGCGGACAATGAGCAGTTCTTC. It is translated as CASSSSGGLADNEQFF.